The 2 T cell receptor beta chains given below trace back to one sample, sequenced in a study of regulatory T cells in long-lasting Graves disease. The time point denotes: newly diagnosed GD, antithyroid drugs for less than 3 months. The TCR library was prepared using RNA isolated from PBMCs. Building the TCR beta libraries relied on iRepertoire HTBI primers, and CDR3 regions underwent Arm-PCR. TCRdb reanalysed the multiplex PCR reads using MiXCR and keeps one entry per CDR3 protein. The table records around 330,000 distinct CDR3 sequences, 15% to 20% of them present only once. The sequenced sample was peripheral blood mononuclear cells (PBMCs), obtained at new diagnosis, from a patient treated with antithyroid drugs. The receptors come from a female donor with Graves disease.

This clonotype was counted at least ten times. The chain carries TRBV18 and TRBJ1-1; 7 bases map to TRBD1. The CDR3 covers 14 residues. From germline, CDR1 is KGHSH and CDR2 LQKENI. V lost 3 bases to trimming and J lost 4 bases; unmatched junction nucleotides: 5. DNA for the CDR3: TGTGCCAGCTCACCGTTCAGGGGGGCCACTGAAGCTTTCTTT. As protein: CASSPFRGATEAFF. Using reference TRBV18 and TRBJ1-1 for the parts outside the CDR3, the full variable domain is NAGVMQNPRHLVRRRGQEARLRCSPMKGHSHVYWYRQLPEEGLKFMVYLQKENIIDESGMPKERFSAEFPKEGPSILRIQQVVRGDSAAYFCASSPFRGATEAFFGQGTRLTVV.

With regard to this clonotype: This likely came from a read error, as a far larger clone is one base away. In DNA, the CDR3 is TGTGCCAGCAGTACATTAGCGGGAGGGCCCAATGAGCAGTACTTC. It is translated as CASSTLAGGPNEQYF. The chain combines TRBV28 with TRBJ2-7, with 11 nucleotides matching TRBD2. This CDR3 is 15 amino acids long. Germline CDR1 is MDHEN and CDR2 is SYDVKM. Trimming removed 5 bases from V and 7 bases from J; junction bases left unmatched: 10.